This record concerns one TCR beta chain sequence. Its antigen is undetermined. The sample is drawn from a study of T cell responses to AZD1222 COVID-19 vaccine. Study overall: Pooled samples include second doses given at about 4 or 12 weeks. Study-wide points: Increases in Spike-specific TCR breadth and depth were seen after two AZD1222 doses. Repertoire collection took place solely once the T cell response had peaked. Donors, mostly white British, included more females; clonal diversity was possibly underestimated.

Between the trimmed V and J ends, which lost 3 bases and 2 bases, there was a span of 10 bases. The CDR3 is 14 residues long. Germline V lookup: CDR1 KGHSH, CDR2 LQKENI. Here immunoSEQ multiplex PCR was the method, and the copy in TCRdb shows in-frame clones only, minus some. The repertoire holds over 100,000 clones, with around 84% as singletons. The starting material was peripheral blood, obtained on day 0 of AZD1222 vaccination. The sequence was collected from an adult in good health. The V gene is TRBV18, the J gene TRBJ2-5; the D is unclear. CDR3 nucleotide sequence: TGTGCCAGCTCACCTGGGAAGGGACAAGAGACCCAGTACTTC. It yields the protein CASSPGKGQETQYF.